Included here is one T cell receptor beta chain sequence, with context. Its cognate antigen has yet to be identified. No quality values exist for individual bases; no much larger clone is one base distant. This specimen comes from a study of control samples from healthy donors and cancer patients (dated by TCRdb to 2018 to 2021). To prepare the library, the immunoSEQ multiplex PCR assay was applied. Not all clones reach the TCRdb copy of this immuneACCESS table, which keeps in-frame sequences only. Checked studies attribute under half of the gap to unresolved V genes and leave the rest unexplained. The table for this sample lists 140,000 or so clones; roughly 94% of them were counted only once. The ten largest make up about 14% of the sample. This receptor was identified in a man aged 55 to 70 with colorectal cancer. Sequencing input: PBMCs.

The CDR3 region: CASRDSNYGYTF. Here is the DNA: TGTGCCAGCAGGGACAGCAACTATGGCTACACCTTC. The rearranged chain carries TRBV6-5 and TRBJ1-2; TRBD1 is possibly the D segment (6 matching bases). There are 12 amino acids in the CDR3, from cysteine to phenylalanine inclusive. Of all the DNA, just the CDR3 is kept, 36 bases in frame from base 1. CDR1 and CDR2 (MNHEY, SVGAGI) derive from the germline V gene. A distance of 7 bases separates the germline ends of V and J, which lose 6 bases and 2 bases respectively.